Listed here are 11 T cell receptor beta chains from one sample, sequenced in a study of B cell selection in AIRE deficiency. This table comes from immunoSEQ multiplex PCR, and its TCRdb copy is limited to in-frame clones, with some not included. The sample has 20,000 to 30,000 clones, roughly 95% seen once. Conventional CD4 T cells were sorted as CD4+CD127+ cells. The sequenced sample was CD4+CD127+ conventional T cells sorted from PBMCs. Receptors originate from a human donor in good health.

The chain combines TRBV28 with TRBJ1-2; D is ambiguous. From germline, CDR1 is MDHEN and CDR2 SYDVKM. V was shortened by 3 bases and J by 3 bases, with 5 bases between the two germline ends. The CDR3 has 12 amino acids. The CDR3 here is CASSFEDYGYTF. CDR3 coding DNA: TGTGCCAGCAGTTTTGAGGACTATGGCTACACCTTC.

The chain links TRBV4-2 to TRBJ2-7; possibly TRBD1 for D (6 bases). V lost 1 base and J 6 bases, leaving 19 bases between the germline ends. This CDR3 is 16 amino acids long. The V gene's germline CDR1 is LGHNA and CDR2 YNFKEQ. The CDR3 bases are TGTGCCAGCAGCCAAGGAGCAGGGGCCCAATTCTTCGAGCAGTACTTC. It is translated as CASSQGAGAQFFEQYF.

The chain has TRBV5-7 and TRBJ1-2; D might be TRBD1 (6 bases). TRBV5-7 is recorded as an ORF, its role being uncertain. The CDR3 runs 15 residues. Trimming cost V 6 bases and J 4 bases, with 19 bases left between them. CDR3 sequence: CASTVGGESGYGYTF. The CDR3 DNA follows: TGTGCCAGCACCGTAGGGGGGGAATCGGGCTATGGCTACACCTTC.

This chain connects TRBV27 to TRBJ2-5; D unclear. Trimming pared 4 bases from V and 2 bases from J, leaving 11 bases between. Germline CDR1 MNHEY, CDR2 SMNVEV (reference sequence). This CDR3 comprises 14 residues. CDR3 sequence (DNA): TGTGCCAGCAGTTCCAGGATCGAGCAAGAGACCCAGTACTTC. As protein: CASSSRIEQETQYF.

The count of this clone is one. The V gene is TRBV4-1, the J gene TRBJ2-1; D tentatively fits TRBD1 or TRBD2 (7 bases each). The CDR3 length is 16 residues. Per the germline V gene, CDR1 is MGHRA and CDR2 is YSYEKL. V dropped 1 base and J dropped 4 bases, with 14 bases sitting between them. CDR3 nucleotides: TGCGCCAGCAGCCAAGTCGGGGGGACAGTTTACAATGAGCAGTTCTTC. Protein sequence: CASSQVGGTVYNEQFF.

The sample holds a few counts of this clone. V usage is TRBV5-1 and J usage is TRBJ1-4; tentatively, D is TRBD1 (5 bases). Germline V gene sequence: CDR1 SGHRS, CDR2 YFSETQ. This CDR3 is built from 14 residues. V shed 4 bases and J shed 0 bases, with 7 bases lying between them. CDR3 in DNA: TGCGCCAGCAGCGTGACAGCAACTAATGAAAAACTGTTTTTT. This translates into CASSVTATNEKLFF.

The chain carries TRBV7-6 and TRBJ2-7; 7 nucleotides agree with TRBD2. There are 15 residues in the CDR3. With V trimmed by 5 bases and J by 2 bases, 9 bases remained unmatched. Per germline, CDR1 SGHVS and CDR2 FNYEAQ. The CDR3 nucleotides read TGTGCCAGCAGCCTTGAAGATAGCGGGCCCTACGAGCAGTACTTC. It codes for CASSLEDSGPYEQYF.

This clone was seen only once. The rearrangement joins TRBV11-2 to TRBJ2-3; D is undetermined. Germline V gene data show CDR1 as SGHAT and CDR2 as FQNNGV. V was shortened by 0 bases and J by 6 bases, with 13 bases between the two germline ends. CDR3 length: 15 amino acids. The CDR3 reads CASSLDPYTADTQYF. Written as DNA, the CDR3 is TGTGCCAGCAGCTTAGATCCTTACACTGCGGATACGCAGTATTTT.

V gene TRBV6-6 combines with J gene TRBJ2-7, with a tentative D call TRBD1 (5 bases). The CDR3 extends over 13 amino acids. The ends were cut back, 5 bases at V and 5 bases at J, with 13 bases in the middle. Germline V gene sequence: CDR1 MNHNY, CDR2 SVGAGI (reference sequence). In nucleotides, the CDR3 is TGTGCCAGCAGTCACGCAGGGATCGACGAGCAGTACTTC. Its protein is CASSHAGIDEQYF.

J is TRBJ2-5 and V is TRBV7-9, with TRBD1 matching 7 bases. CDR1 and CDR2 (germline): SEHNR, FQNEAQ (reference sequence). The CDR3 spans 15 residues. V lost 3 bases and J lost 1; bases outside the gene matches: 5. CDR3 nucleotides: TGTGCCAGCAGCTTTCCGACAGGGCTCCAAGAGACCCAGTACTTC. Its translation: CASSFPTGLQETQYF.

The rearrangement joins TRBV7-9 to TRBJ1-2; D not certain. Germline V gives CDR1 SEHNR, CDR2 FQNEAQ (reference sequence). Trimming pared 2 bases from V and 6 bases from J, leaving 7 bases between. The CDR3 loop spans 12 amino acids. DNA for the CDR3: TGTGCCAGCAGCTTACCCCCAAATGGCTACACCTTC. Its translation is CASSLPPNGYTF.